These T cell receptor beta chains were read from a single sample in a study of T cells in Graves' hyperthyroidism and ophthalmopathy. One entry per CDR3 protein, called by TCRdb with MiXCR from the multiplex PCR reads. The data show approximately 380,000 distinct CDR3 sequences, with about a fifth seen just once and about 4% held by the top ten. Specimen: blood. Receptors were obtained from a young woman with Graves' hyperthyroidism. Both conserved end residues are part of each CDR3. Fields, in order: clone size, D gene, J gene, V gene, CDR3 DNA, CDR3 protein. The D gene is left open where the match is weak. Clone sizes are given selectively: once, few, many, or a class where the clone is expanded.

>many|-|TRBJ1-1|TRBV7-8
TGTGCCAGCAGCACCCGATGGTCGGGGACGGCGAACACTGAAGCTTTCTTT
CASSTRWSGTANTEAFF
>many|TRBD1|TRBJ1-2|TRBV7-8
TGTGCCAGCAGCACGCCCGGGACAGACGCTAACTATGGCTACACCTTC
CASSTPGTDANYGYTF
>many|-|TRBJ1-1|TRBV5-1
TGCGCCAGCAGCTTTTGGGGGAGTAGGAGGGGGACTTTGAACACTGAAGCTTTCTTT
CASSFWGSRRGTLNTEAFF
>few|-|TRBJ2-2|TRBV18
TGTGCCAGCTCACCGGCAGGGAAGGGGAACACCGGGGAGCTGTTTTTT
CASSPAGKGNTGELFF
>many|TRBD1|TRBJ1-1|TRBV2
TGTGCCAGCAGTCTTCCCGGGACAGGGGACACTGAAGCTTTCTTT
CASSLPGTGDTEAFF
>many|-|TRBJ1-5|TRBV20-1
TGCAGTGCTAGAGAATGGCAGGTTGAAAGTCAGCCCCAGCATTTT
CSAREWQVESQPQHF
>many|-|TRBJ1-1|TRBV6-1
TGTGCCAGCATTCTTTCTCGGAACACTGAAGCTTTCTTT
CASILSRNTEAFF
>-|TRBD2|TRBJ2-6|TRBV6-5
TGTGCCAGCAGTTACGCTAGCGGGGGCTCTGGGGCCAACGTCCTGACTTTC
CASSYASGGSGANVLTF
>many|-|TRBJ1-3|TRBV12-3/TRBV12-4
TGTGCCAGCAGTTTCTCGTTTAGCTCTGGAAACACCATATATTTT
CASSFSFSSGNTIYF
>many|-|TRBJ1-5|TRBV5-1
TGCGCCAGCAGCTTGTACCAGGGTGATCAGCCCCAGCATTTT
CASSLYQGDQPQHF
>many|-|TRBJ2-3|TRBV9
TGTGCCAGCAGCCCCTGGGAGCCAGATACGCAGTATTTT
CASSPWEPDTQYF
>-|TRBD1|TRBJ1-6|TRBV30
TGTGCCTGGGACAGGGGGAATTCACCCCTCCACTTT
CAWDRGNSPLHF
>many|-|TRBJ1-2|TRBV2
TGTGCCAGCAGTGAAGGACAGGCCGGCTACACCTTC
CASSEGQAGYTF
>many|-|TRBJ1-2|TRBV9
TGTGCCAGCAGCGTACTGGACGGATACGAGGGCTACACCTTC
CASSVLDGYEGYTF
>many|-|TRBJ1-1|TRBV5-1
TGCGCCAGCAGCCCCTCATGGGCATTCCAGAAAGGGCGGAACACTGAAGCTTTCTTT
CASSPSWAFQKGRNTEAFF
>many|TRBD1|TRBJ1-5|TRBV6-5
TGTGCCAGCAGACCGACAGGGGGCTATCAGCCCCAGCATTTT
CASRPTGGYQPQHF
>many|-|TRBJ1-1|TRBV27
TGTGCCAGCAGTTTCGGTCCAGACCTTATCAAGAACACTGAAGCTTTCTTT
CASSFGPDLIKNTEAFF
>many|-|TRBJ2-7|TRBV18
TGTGCCAGCTCACCTCCGAGCGCACCCCCCTACGAGCAGTACTTC
CASSPPSAPPYEQYF
>-|-|TRBJ2-3|TRBV28
TGTGCCAGCACCATCGGAGACTCCCTCCCGCAGTATTTT
CASTIGDSLPQYF
>many|TRBD2|TRBJ2-7|TRBV12-3/TRBV12-4
TGTGCCAGCAGTCCTAGCGGGGTCTACGAGCAGTACTTC
CASSPSGVYEQYF
>-|-|TRBJ2-7|TRBV3-1
TGTGCCAGCAGCCTCAAGTACGGCGAGGGGGCGGGAGAGCAGTACTTC
CASSLKYGEGAGEQYF
>many|-|TRBJ1-1|TRBV29-1
TGCAGCGTTGTAGAGACTAAAGCTTTCTTT
CSVVETKAFF
>many|-|TRBJ2-2|TRBV12-3/TRBV12-4
TGTGCCAGCAGTTTGGGGGCAGGAACCGGGGAGCTGTTTTTT
CASSLGAGTGELFF
>-|-|TRBJ1-2|TRBV6-1
TGTGCCAGTAAAAAAGGGTGGTCCGAATCTAACTATGGCTACACCTTC
CASKKGWSESNYGYTF
>-|TRBD2|TRBJ2-7|TRBV6-2/TRBV6-3
TGTGCCAGCAGTAAACTAGCGGGACCCTACGAGCAGTACTTC
CASSKLAGPYEQYF
>many|-|TRBJ1-2|TRBV2
TGTGCCAGCAGTGAACAGGGAATCCCTTTGAGTGGCTACACCTTC
CASSEQGIPLSGYTF
>-|TRBD1|TRBJ1-2|TRBV28
TGTGCCGGCACCGACAGGGATGGCTACACCTTC
CAGTDRDGYTF
>few|-|TRBJ1-6|TRBV9
TGTGCCAGCAGCGGATACCGGGGGACCCTCCACTTT
CASSGYRGTLHF
>many|-|TRBJ1-2|TRBV5-1
TGCGCCAGCAGCTTGGCGGTCAGGGAGTGGACCTTC
CASSLAVREWTF
>many|-|TRBJ1-5|TRBV29-1
TGCAGCGTTGTTCTCGGGGCACATCAGCCCCAGCATTTT
CSVVLGAHQPQHF
>many|-|TRBJ1-5|TRBV2
TGTGCCAGCAGCTACGGGCTGCCCCAGCATTTT
CASSYGLPQHF
>many|-|TRBJ1-5|TRBV18
TGTGCCAGCTCACCGCAAGGACAGAACAATCAGCCCCAGCATTTT
CASSPQGQNNQPQHF
>once|-|TRBJ1-5|TRBV7-8
TGTGCCAGCAAGACGGGGTCAGGGCCTCAGCATTTT
CASKTGSGPQHF